This T cell receptor (beta chain) is from a study of T cells after yellow fever vaccination. Germline lookup yields CDR1 SGHTA and CDR2 FQGNSA. Trimming removed 1 base at V and 5 bases at J, with 6 bases between. This CDR3 has 13 residues. Via MiXCR, TCRdb re-called the 5' RACE reads, giving one row per CDR3 protein. The sample records about 310,000 distinct CDR3 sequences, approximately 3.8% being singletons. This clonotype appeared many times. The rearrangement links TRBV7-2 to TRBJ1-5, with D hard to call. The sample was PBMCs, taken on the day of the yellow fever booster vaccination. This TCR derives from a man younger than 30 who received the YFV17D yellow fever vaccine. The CDR3 here is CASSLGFDQPQHF. CDR3 nucleotides: TGTGCCAGCAGCTTAGGGTTTGATCAGCCCCAGCATTTT.